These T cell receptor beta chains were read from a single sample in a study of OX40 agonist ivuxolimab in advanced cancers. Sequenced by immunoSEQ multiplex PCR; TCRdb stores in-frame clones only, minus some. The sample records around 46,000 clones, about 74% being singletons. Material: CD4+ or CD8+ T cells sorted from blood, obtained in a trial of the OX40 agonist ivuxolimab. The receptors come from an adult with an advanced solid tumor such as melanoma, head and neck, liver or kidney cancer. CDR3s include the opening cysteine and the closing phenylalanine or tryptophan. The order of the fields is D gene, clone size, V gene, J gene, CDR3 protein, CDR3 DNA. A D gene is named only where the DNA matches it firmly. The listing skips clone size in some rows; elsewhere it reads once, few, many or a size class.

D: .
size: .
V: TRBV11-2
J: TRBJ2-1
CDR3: CASSLSRAREQFF
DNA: TGTGCCAGCAGCTTATCAAGGGCACGTGAGCAGTTCTTC

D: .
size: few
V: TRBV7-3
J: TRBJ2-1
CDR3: CASSPQAWNSNEQFF
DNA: TGTGCCAGCAGCCCCCAGGCTTGGAACTCCAATGAGCAGTTCTTC

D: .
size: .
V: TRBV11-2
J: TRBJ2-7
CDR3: CASRSPRGEQYF
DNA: TGTGCCAGCAGATCCCCCCGGGGCGAGCAGTACTTC

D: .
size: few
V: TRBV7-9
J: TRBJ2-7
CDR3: CASKTGANPYEQYF
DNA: TGTGCCAGCAAGACCGGGGCGAACCCCTACGAGCAGTACTTC

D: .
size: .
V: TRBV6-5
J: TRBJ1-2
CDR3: CASSYTQGVRGYTF
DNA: TGTGCCAGCAGTTACACACAGGGTGTTAGAGGCTACACCTTC

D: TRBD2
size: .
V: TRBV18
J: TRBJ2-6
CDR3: CASSPGLAGESGANVLTF
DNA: TGTGCCAGCTCACCGGGACTAGCGGGAGAGTCTGGGGCCAACGTCCTGACTTTC

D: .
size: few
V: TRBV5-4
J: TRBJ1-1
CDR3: CASSTGLGEAFF
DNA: TGTGCCAGCTCCACAGGGCTTGGTGAAGCTTTCTTT

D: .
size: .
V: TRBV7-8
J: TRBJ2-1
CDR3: CASSLGRTRSYNEQFF
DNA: TGTGCCAGCAGCTTAGGGCGGACCCGCTCCTACAATGAGCAGTTCTTC

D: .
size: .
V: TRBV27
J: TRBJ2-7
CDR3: CASSRGYEQYF
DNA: TGTGCCAGCAGTCGGGGCTACGAGCAGTACTTC

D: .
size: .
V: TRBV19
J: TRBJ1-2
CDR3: CASNYDKASYTF
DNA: TGTGCCAGTAACTATGATAAAGCGAGCTACACCTTC

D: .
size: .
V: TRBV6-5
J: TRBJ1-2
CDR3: CASSYSFSEGYGYTF
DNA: TGTGCCAGCAGTTACTCGTTTTCGGAGGGCTATGGCTACACCTTC

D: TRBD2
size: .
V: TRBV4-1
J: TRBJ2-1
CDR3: CASSLRISGAIDEQFF
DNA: TGCGCCAGCAGCCTGAGGATTAGCGGGGCAATCGATGAGCAGTTCTTC

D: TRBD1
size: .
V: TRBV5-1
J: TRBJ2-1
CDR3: CASSSTGKAINEQFF
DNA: TGCGCCAGCAGCTCGACAGGGAAGGCAATAAATGAGCAGTTCTTC

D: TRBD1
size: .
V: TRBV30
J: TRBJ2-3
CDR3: CAWRKGQGSADTQYF
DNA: TGTGCCTGGCGGAAGGGACAGGGAAGCGCAGATACGCAGTATTTT

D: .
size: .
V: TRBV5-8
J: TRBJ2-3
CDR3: CASSFSGDTQYF
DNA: TGTGCCAGCAGCTTCTCTGGAGATACGCAGTATTTT

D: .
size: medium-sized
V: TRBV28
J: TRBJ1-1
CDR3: CASSLSVRNTEAFF
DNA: TGTGCCAGCAGTTTATCAGTCAGGAACACTGAAGCTTTCTTT

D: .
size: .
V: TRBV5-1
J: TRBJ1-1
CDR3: CASSLLSPVNTEAFF
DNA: TGCGCCAGCAGCTTACTATCTCCGGTGAACACTGAAGCTTTCTTT

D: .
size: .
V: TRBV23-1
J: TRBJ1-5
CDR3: CASSQSRGHQPQHF
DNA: TGCGCCAGCAGTCAATCGCGGGGGCACCAGCCCCAGCATTTT

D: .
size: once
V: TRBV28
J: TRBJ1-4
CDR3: CASSRGGAEEKLFF
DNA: TGTGCCAGCAGCCGCGGGGGTGCGGAAGAAAAACTGTTTTTT

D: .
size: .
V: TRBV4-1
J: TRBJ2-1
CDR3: CASSSKDMGFSYNEQFF
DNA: TGCGCCAGCAGCTCAAAAGATATGGGTTTCTCCTACAATGAGCAGTTCTTC

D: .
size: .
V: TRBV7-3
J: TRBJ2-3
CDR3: CASSPVWTDTQYF
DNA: TGTGCCAGCAGCCCCGTGTGGACAGATACGCAGTATTTT

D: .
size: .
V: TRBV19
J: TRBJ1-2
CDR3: CASSIPGGGTRTNYGYTF
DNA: TGTGCCAGTAGTATCCCGGGAGGGGGAACCCGCACGAACTATGGCTACACCTTC

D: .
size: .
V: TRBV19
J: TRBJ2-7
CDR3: CASSPRGANEQYF
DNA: TGTGCCAGTAGTCCACGGGGGGCCAACGAGCAGTACTTC

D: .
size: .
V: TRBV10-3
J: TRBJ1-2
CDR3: CATSGNYGYTF
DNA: TGTGCCACTTCCGGCAACTATGGCTACACCTTC

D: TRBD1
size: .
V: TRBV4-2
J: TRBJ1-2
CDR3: CASSAPGQPDYTF
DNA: TGTGCCAGCAGCGCGCCGGGACAGCCAGACTACACCTTC

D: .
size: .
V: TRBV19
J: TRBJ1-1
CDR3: CASSLQPGIGTEAFF
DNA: TGTGCCAGTAGTCTCCAACCCGGGATTGGGACTGAAGCTTTCTTT

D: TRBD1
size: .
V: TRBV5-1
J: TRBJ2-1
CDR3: CASKNPGQGSNNEQFF
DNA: TGCGCCAGCAAGAACCCGGGACAGGGATCGAACAATGAGCAGTTCTTC

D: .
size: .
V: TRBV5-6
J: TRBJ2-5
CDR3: CASSFKPGLLGETQYF
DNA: TGTGCCAGCAGCTTTAAGCCGGGCCTACTGGGAGAGACCCAGTACTTC

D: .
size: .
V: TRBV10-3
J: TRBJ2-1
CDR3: CAISESRYHEQFF
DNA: TGTGCCATCAGTGAGTCGCGGTATCATGAGCAGTTCTTC

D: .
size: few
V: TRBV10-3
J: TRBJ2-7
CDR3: CAISEPATTYEQYF
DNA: TGTGCCATCAGTGAGCCTGCGACTACCTACGAGCAGTACTTC

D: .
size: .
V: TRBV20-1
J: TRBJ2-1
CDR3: CSVELNEQFF
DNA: TGCAGTGTCGAGTTGAATGAGCAGTTCTTC

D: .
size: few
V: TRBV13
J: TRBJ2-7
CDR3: CASTLGGPSYYEQYF
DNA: TGTGCCAGCACCCTGGGGGGCCCCTCCTACTACGAGCAGTACTTC

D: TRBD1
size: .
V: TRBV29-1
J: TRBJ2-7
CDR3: CSVAGTGGREQYF
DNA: TGCAGCGTAGCCGGGACAGGGGGTCGGGAGCAGTACTTC

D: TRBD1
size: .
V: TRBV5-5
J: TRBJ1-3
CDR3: CASSGGTALSGNTIYF
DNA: TGTGCCAGCAGCGGCGGGACAGCGCTTTCTGGAAACACCATATATTTT

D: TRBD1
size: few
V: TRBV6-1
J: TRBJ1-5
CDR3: CASDDRVNQPQHF
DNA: TGTGCCAGTGACGACAGGGTTAATCAGCCCCAGCATTTT

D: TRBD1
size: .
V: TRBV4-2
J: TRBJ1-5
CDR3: CASSRQGSNQPQHF
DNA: TGTGCCAGCAGCCGACAGGGTAGCAATCAGCCCCAGCATTTT

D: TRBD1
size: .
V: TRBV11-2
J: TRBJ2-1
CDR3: CASSMDRGRVNEQFF
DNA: TGTGCCAGCAGCATGGACAGGGGGCGCGTTAATGAGCAGTTCTTC

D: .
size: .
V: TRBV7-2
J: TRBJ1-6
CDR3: CASSPTKDHPLHF
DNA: TGTGCCAGCAGCCCGACAAAGGATCACCCCCTCCACTTT

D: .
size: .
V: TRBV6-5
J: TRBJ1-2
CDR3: CAVGGFGYGYTF
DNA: TGTGCCGTCGGTGGGTTCGGCTATGGCTACACCTTC

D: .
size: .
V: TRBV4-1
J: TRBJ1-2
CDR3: CASSQADSYGYTF
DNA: TGCGCCAGCAGCCAAGCAGATTCCTATGGCTACACCTTC

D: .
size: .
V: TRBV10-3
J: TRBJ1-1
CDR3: CAIRDTPGAEAFF
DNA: TGTGCCATCAGGGACACTCCAGGGGCTGAAGCTTTCTTT

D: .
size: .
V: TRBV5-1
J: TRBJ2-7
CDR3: CASRSGSASYEQYF
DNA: TGCGCCAGCAGGTCGGGTTCCGCCTCCTACGAGCAGTACTTC

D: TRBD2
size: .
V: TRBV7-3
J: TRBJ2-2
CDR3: CASSLFSGANTGELFF
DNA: TGTGCCAGCAGCTTGTTTAGCGGGGCCAACACCGGGGAGCTGTTTTTT

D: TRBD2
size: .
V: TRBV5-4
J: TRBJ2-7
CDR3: CASSQGPTTGTSAYEQYF
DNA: TGTGCCAGCAGCCAAGGACCTACTACCGGGACTAGCGCCTACGAGCAGTACTTC

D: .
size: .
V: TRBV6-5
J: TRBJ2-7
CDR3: CASSYSVAWYEQYF
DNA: TGTGCCAGCAGTTACTCTGTAGCTTGGTACGAGCAGTACTTC

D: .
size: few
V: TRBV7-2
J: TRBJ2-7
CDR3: CASSSPGPSSYEQYF
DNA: TGTGCCAGCAGCTCCCCGGGGCCGAGCTCCTACGAGCAGTACTTC

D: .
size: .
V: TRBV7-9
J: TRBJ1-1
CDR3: CASSPGGLNTEAFF
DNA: TGTGCCAGCAGCCCAGGAGGGCTGAACACTGAAGCTTTCTTT

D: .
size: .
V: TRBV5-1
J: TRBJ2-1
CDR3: CASSSDPLLSNEQFF
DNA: TGCGCCAGCAGCTCGGACCCCCTTCTCTCCAATGAGCAGTTCTTC

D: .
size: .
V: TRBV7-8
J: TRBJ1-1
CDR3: CASSLGGGLEAFF
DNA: TGTGCCAGCAGCTTAGGGGGGGGACTTGAAGCTTTCTTT

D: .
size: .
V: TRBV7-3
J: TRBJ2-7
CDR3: CASSAAWDVRTYEQYF
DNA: TGTGCCAGCAGCGCGGCGTGGGACGTCCGGACCTACGAGCAGTACTTC

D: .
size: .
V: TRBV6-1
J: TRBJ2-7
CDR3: CASSEQTVTYEQYF
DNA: TGTGCCAGCAGTGAACAGACAGTAACCTACGAGCAGTACTTC

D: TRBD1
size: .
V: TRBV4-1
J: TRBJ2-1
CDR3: CASSQGTVSYNEQFF
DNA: TGCGCCAGCAGCCAGGGGACAGTCTCCTACAATGAGCAGTTCTTC

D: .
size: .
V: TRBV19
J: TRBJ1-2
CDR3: CASSIMSANYGYTF
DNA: TGTGCCAGTAGTATAATGTCAGCCAACTATGGCTACACCTTC

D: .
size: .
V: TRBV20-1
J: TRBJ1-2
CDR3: CSANIIHGYTF
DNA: TGCAGTGCTAACATTATCCATGGCTACACCTTC